The entry below describes one TCR beta chain. Its target is not known. This sample was included in a study of cytomegalovirus exposure and HLA in healthy donors. General study findings and limits: In a later analysis, TCR beta V- and J-gene trimming showed a link to a missense DCLRE1C variant. Many donors shared some public TCRs, even though most TCR sequences were rare.

The primer mix had 60 Vbeta and 13 Jbeta primers. TCRdb's copy holds only in-frame clones and misses some; the assay was immunoSEQ multiplex PCR. The sample holds 99,000 or so clones, 12% to 15% seen once. The CDR3 has 16 amino acids. The germline V gene encodes CDR1 SGHTA and CDR2 FQGNSA. The V end lost 3 bases, the J end lost 3 bases, and 15 bases lay between the germline ends. This chain joins TRBV7-2 and TRBJ1-3, with a tentative D call TRBD1 (6 bases). The specimen sequenced was PBMCs. This receptor was obtained from a female donor in good health and CMV-seronegative. The CDR3 sequence: CASSLFRGADGNTIYF. In DNA form, the CDR3 reads TGTGCCAGCAGCTTGTTCCGGGGGGCAGATGGAAACACCATATATTTT.